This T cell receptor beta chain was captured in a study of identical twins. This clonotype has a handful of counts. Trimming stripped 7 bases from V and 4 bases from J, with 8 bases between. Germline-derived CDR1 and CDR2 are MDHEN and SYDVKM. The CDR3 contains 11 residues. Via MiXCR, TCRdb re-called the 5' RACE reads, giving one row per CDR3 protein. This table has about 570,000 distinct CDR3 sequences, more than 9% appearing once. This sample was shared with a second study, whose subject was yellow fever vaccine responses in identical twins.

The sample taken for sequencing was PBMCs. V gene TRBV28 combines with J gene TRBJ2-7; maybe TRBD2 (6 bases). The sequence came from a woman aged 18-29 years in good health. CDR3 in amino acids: CASMEGYEQYF. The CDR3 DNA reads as TGTGCCAGCATGGAGGGGTACGAGCAGTACTTC.